The rows below give T cell receptor beta chains drawn from one sample of a study of cytomegalovirus exposure and HLA in healthy donors. Repertoires were generated with immunoSEQ multiplex PCR, while TCRdb's copy carries only in-frame clones and drops some. Of some 200,000 clones in the sample, about four fifths are singletons; the top ten hold about 1.5%. Sample: PBMCs. The receptor source for this set is a woman under 30 in good health and CMV-seronegative. The CDR3 runs from the conserved cysteine through the conserved F or W.

CDR3,V,J
CASSQAVFNEQFF,TRBV4-1,TRBJ2-1
CASRPKTRDRDYGYTF,TRBV13,TRBJ1-2
CASMRSLRGEQFF,TRBV28,TRBJ2-1
CASSFYGQGSYGYTF,TRBV27,TRBJ1-2
CASSFLLAGVTGELFF,TRBV5-6,TRBJ2-2
CASSFQIQREGRHKYF,TRBV5-1,TRBJ2-3
CSVEPGWTEAFF,TRBV29-1,TRBJ1-1
CAWSVLTGGGTQYF,TRBV30,TRBJ2-5
CASSLGGQEAFF,TRBV7-9,TRBJ1-1
CASSVIGQGRVDTQYF,TRBV5-4,TRBJ2-3
CASSLEAAGANVLTF,TRBV5-1,TRBJ2-6
CASSTRQVTQEQYF,TRBV5-6,TRBJ2-7
CASRGGFQGEAFF,TRBV6-5,TRBJ1-1
CASSFAGSLYNEQFF,TRBV9,TRBJ2-1
CASSEGDYGYTF,TRBV6-5,TRBJ1-2
CATSREGQGGTEAFF,TRBV15,TRBJ1-1
CASSFGDTGANVLTF,TRBV5-4,TRBJ2-6
CASSQDKGGVRQPQHF,TRBV4-2,TRBJ1-5
CSVEAGADTQYF,TRBV29-1,TRBJ2-3
CATRTGLNPGGLDEQFF,TRBV5-1,TRBJ2-1
CASSQGGDTQETQYF,TRBV4-1,TRBJ2-5
CASSLTGTGGNEQFF,TRBV5-1,TRBJ2-1
CAWSVPTAQSNQPQHF,TRBV30,TRBJ1-5
CASSYLAVSYNEQFF,TRBV13,TRBJ2-1
CASSSERGQGGTGELFF,TRBV7-2,TRBJ2-2
CASSERLVEETQYF,TRBV25-1,TRBJ2-5
CASSYRDSMNTEAFF,TRBV6-6,TRBJ1-1
CATGGGEGGEQYF,TRBV15,TRBJ2-7
CASSPDLGEYGYTF,TRBV18,TRBJ1-2
CASSPAGTGAGELFF,TRBV19,TRBJ2-2
CASSLGTSGREDEQFF,TRBV4-2,TRBJ2-1
CASSSPQGRSDGYTF,TRBV6-5,TRBJ1-2
CASSEGQGDSPLHF,TRBV9,TRBJ1-6
CASSVDPRGQPQHF,TRBV2,TRBJ1-5
CASSRQVRTQGNTGELFF,TRBV7-2,TRBJ2-2
CASRFKREVPGQGDRSQPQHF,TRBV27,TRBJ1-5